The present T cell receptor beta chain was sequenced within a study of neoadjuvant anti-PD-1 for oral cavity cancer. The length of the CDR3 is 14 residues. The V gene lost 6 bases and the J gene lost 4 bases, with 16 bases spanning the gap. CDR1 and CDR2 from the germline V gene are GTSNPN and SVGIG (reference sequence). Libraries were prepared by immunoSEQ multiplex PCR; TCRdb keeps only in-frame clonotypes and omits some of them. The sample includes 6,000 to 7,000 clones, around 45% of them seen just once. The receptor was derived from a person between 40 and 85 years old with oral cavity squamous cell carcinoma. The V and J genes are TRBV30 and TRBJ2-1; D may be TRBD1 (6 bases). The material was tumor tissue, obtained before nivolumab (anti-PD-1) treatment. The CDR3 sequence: CACPSQGKYNEQFF. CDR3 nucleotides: TGTGCCTGTCCTTCGCAGGGGAAATACAATGAGCAGTTCTTC.